Listed here are 11 T cell receptor beta chains from one sample, sequenced in a study of CD8+ T cells in alopecia areata. The treatment is: oral pan-JAK inhibitor, 5-10 mg twice daily. Reverse transcribed after extraction, RNA yielded cDNA as the sequencing template. Sequencing was performed with immunoSEQ multiplex PCR; in TCRdb, only in-frame clones are kept and a portion is missing. Of 110,000 to 150,000 clones in the sample, around 83% were seen once. Sample: CD8+ T cells sorted from blood, taken at week 4, from a patient treated with tofacitinib. These receptors all stem from a human donor with alopecia areata.

This chain joins TRBV5-6 and TRBJ2-1, with 14 bases aligning to TRBD2. With 3 bases clipped from V and 3 bases from J, the junction kept 8 bases outside the gene matches. CDR3 length equals 18 residues. Per germline, CDR1 SGHDT and CDR2 YYEEEE. The CDR3 loop is CASSWGLAGESGYNEQFF. The CDR3 bases are TGTGCCAGCAGCTGGGGACTAGCGGGAGAAAGCGGCTACAATGAGCAGTTCTTC.

The V and J genes are TRBV27 and TRBJ2-1; TRBD2 agrees at 14 bases. Germline V gives CDR1 MNHEY, CDR2 SMNVEV (reference sequence). The CDR3 is made up of 16 amino acids. J gave up 7 bases and V 8 bases, and 10 bases lay outside the gene matches. The CDR3 sequence: CASGTPGLAGVNEQFF. Here the CDR3 DNA reads TGTGCCAGCGGAACTCCGGGACTAGCGGGAGTAAATGAGCAGTTCTTC.

This chain links TRBV11-2 with TRBJ2-7, with unresolved D. Trimming removed 5 bases at V and 2 bases at J, with 10 bases between. Germline V CDR1 and CDR2: SGHAT, FQNNGV. This CDR3 region has 13 residues. The CDR3 DNA follows: TGTGCCAGCAGCCAAACTGTGGCCTACGAGCAGTACTTC. This gives the protein CASSQTVAYEQYF.

The chain has TRBV5-6 and TRBJ2-7; D may be TRBD2 (5 bases). Germline lookup yields CDR1 SGHDT and CDR2 YYEEEE. The CDR3 totals 17 residues. V gave up 0 bases and J gave up 7 bases, with 23 bases separating them. CDR3: CASSLDRFGEKTGEQYF. CDR3 sequence (DNA): TGTGCCAGCAGCTTGGATCGTTTCGGGGAGAAAACTGGGGAGCAGTACTTC.

The chain has TRBV2 and TRBJ2-5, with D perhaps matching TRBD1 (6 bases). Trimming took 6 bases from V and 2 from J, leaving 16 bases between them. The CDR3 is 15 residues long. Germline V gene sequence: CDR1 SNHLY, CDR2 FYNNEI. In nucleotides, the CDR3 is TGTGCCAGCAGGGACAGCCTAACCATTCAAGAGACCCAGTACTTC. Encoded protein: CASRDSLTIQETQYF.

The rearrangement links TRBV10-3 to TRBJ2-2; 8 bases are a match to TRBD1. This CDR3 has 14 residues. The V segment lost 4 bases and the J segment 7 bases; nucleotides outside the gene matches: 5. Germline V CDR1 and CDR2: ENHRY, SYGVKD. The CDR3 protein is CAISATGGDGELFF. CDR3 nucleotide sequence: TGTGCCATCAGTGCAACAGGGGGAGACGGGGAGCTGTTTTTT.

The V gene is TRBV29-1, the J gene TRBJ2-1; D is tentatively TRBD1 or TRBD2 (5 bases each). Per the germline V gene, CDR1 is SQVTM and CDR2 is ANQGSEA. CDR3 length: 13 residues. V was cut by 8 bases and J by 6 bases, with 17 bases left in between. CDR3 in DNA: TGCAGCTTCGACGGGACGATTGTCAATGAGCAGTTCTTC. Its protein is CSFDGTIVNEQFF.

The rearrangement joins TRBV6-5 to TRBJ2-7, with D maybe TRBD1 (5 bases). V was pared by 6 bases and J by 2 bases, with 11 bases between. Germline CDR1 MNHEY, CDR2 SVGAGI. The CDR3 runs to 13 residues. The CDR3 bases are TGTGCCAGCAGCCCGGACATAACCTACGAGCAGTACTTC. Amino acid sequence: CASSPDITYEQYF.

The V gene is TRBV6-5, the J gene TRBJ2-5; the D is unclear. The CDR3 length is 12 residues. V lost 7 bases and J 0 bases, leaving 6 bases between the germline ends. Germline assignment: CDR1 MNHEY and CDR2 SVGAGI. The CDR3 DNA reads as TGTGCCAGCATGAGGAACCAAGAGACCCAGTACTTC. Translation: CASMRNQETQYF.

The rearrangement uses TRBV29-1 and TRBJ2-3, with 7 bases matching TRBD1. The CDR3 sequence is 16 residues long. Germline trimming cut 3 bases from V and 0 bases from J; bases unmatched to any gene: 9. CDR1 is SQVTM and CDR2 is ANQGSEA in the germline V gene. The CDR3 sequence is CSVDLQGEMSTDTQYF. CDR3 in DNA: TGCAGCGTTGATCTCCAGGGGGAAATGAGCACAGATACGCAGTATTTT.

The chain couples TRBV25-1 to TRBJ2-3; D gene unclear. Germline V lookup: CDR1 MGHDK, CDR2 SYGVNS. This CDR3 has 10 amino acids. The V end lost 5 bases, the J end lost 3 bases, and 0 bases lay between the germline ends. CDR3 bases: TGTGCCAGCAGTACAGATACGCAGTATTTT. Amino acid sequence: CASSTDTQYF.